Reported below is one T cell receptor (beta chain). Trimming took 2 bases from V and 2 from J, leaving 10 bases between them. The CDR3 sequence is 15 residues long. Germline CDR1 reads LGHNT; CDR2 reads FRNRAP. The authors' processing: Amplification with reference gene primers provided the estimates of nucleated cell counts. TCRdb's table, derived via immunoSEQ multiplex PCR, lists solely in-frame clones and lacks some. V and J calls plus clone size are reproduced from that table; the DNA served to infer D and trimming. The data contain approximately 200,000 clones, roughly nine tenths of them singletons. This entry comes from a study of blood T cell repertoires in COVID-19. At the level of the study: COVID-19 samples from acute and convalescent phases originated in the United States, Italy and Spain. PBMCs, B-cell-depleted T cells, or T cells provided the cDNA or gDNA that made up the material.

This chain links TRBV12-5 with TRBJ2-4, with a possible D match to TRBD2 (6 bases). Source material: peripheral blood. This TCR was sampled from a woman between 45 and 65 years old with acute or convalescent COVID-19. CDR3 amino acids: CASGLSGGTKNIQYF. In DNA form, the CDR3 reads TGTGCTAGTGGTTTGTCCGGGGGAACCAAAAACATTCAGTACTTC.